This record looks at one TCR beta chain sequence and its context. The antigen is undetermined. Libraries were prepared by immunoSEQ multiplex PCR; TCRdb keeps only in-frame clonotypes and omits some of them. The sample carries just over 80,000 clones, over 80% recorded once. The CDR3 is made up of 14 amino acids. Deletions cut 4 bases from V and 12 bases from J, with 19 bases between. Germline V CDR1 and CDR2: MGHDK, SYGVNS. The sample originates from a study of T cell responses to AZD1222 COVID-19 vaccine. Study outcomes and limitations: Sampling that yielded the repertoires occurred only after the peak T cell response.

The source was peripheral blood, collected on day 0 of AZD1222 vaccination. The chain is built from TRBV25-1 and TRBJ2-1; D uncertain. The TCR sequence derives from an adult in good health. CDR3 nucleotide sequence: TGTGCCAGCAGTGCGACCGCAGCCCCAGGTGGGCAGTTCTTC. This sequence encodes CASSATAAPGGQFF.